Below are 21 T cell receptor beta chains sequenced from a single sample in a study of sequential checkpoint blockade in melanoma (dated by TCRdb to the late 2010s). Receptors were amplified or captured by the immunoSEQ multiplex PCR assay. The immuneACCESS repertoire file appears here via TCRdb, limited to in-frame rearrangements. These files lack a portion of the clones; in checked studies, under half of the deficit traces to unresolved V genes, and the cause of the others is not known. The sample table records 15,000 to 20,000 clones; roughly three quarters of these occur just once. The ten largest clones represent about 10% of the sample. The sample's treatment or condition label, in plain terms: randomized to nivolumab then ipilimumab (arm A) or the reverse (arm B). The specimen comprised CD8+ T cells sorted from blood (inferred from file names), sampled from a patient given nivolumab and ipilimumab in sequence. Every receptor here comes from a human donor with melanoma.

With regard to this clone: The same CDR3 also results from other DNA sequences found in this sample. The chain is built from TRBV10-2 and TRBJ2-5; 7 nucleotides match TRBD2. CDR3 length: 16 residues. V was clipped by 2 bases and J by 4 bases; unmatched bases: 10. Germline CDR1 is WSHSY and CDR2 is SAAADI. The CDR3 nucleotides read TGCGCCAGCAGTGAGCGACTAGCAATAGGTGGAGAGACCCAGTACTTC. Residues: CASSERLAIGGETQYF.

The chain recombines TRBV9 with TRBJ2-1; 9 positions match TRBD2. The CDR3 runs 16 residues. V dropped 3 bases and J dropped 4; count of bases not matched to a gene: 8. Germline CDR1 is SGDLS and CDR2 is YYNGEE. CDR3 residues: CASSAPRAGGYNEQFF. The CDR3 DNA reads as TGTGCCAGCAGCGCCCCGAGAGCGGGAGGTTACAATGAGCAGTTCTTC.

This clone showed up just a few times. This chain links TRBV9 with TRBJ2-7, with 8 bases that match TRBD2. This CDR3 is built from 15 residues. Germline V lookup: CDR1 SGDLS, CDR2 YYNGEE. The V segment lost 2 bases and the J segment 0 bases; nucleotides outside the gene matches: 4. The CDR3 DNA is TGTGCCAGCAGCGTTAGCGGGACCAGCTCCTACGAGCAGTACTTC. Its protein product is CASSVSGTSSYEQYF. The complete variable domain, with remaining parts taken from reference TRBV9 and TRBJ2-7, reads DSGVTQTPKHLITATGQRVTLRCSPRSGDLSVYWYQQSLDQGLQFLIQYYNGEERAKGNILERFSAQQFPDLHSELNLSSLELGDSALYFCASSVSGTSSYEQYFGPGTRLTVT.

This clone was counted between two and nine times. The rearrangement uses TRBV7-4 and TRBJ2-7, with 8 bases matching TRBD2. V shed 6 bases and J 4 bases; nucleotides not matched to a gene: 5. Germline V gene lookup returns CDR1 SGHVT and CDR2 SQSDAQ. The CDR3 covers 13 residues. CDR3 amino acids: CASSSLAGYEQYF. CDR3 bases: TGTGCCAGCAGTTCTTTAGCGGGATACGAGCAGTACTTC.

This chain links TRBV4-2 with TRBJ2-1; the match to TRBD2 covers 7 bases. Trimming at V came to 0 bases and at J to 2 bases, leaving 4 bases not matched to a gene. Germline-derived CDR1 and CDR2 are LGHNA and YNFKEQ. The CDR3 runs 16 residues. Written as DNA, the CDR3 is TGTGCCAGCAGCCAAGACAGCGGGGCTACCTACAATGAGCAGTTCTTC. Protein: CASSQDSGATYNEQFF.

V is TRBV7-3 and J is TRBJ2-1, with unresolved D. Per germline, CDR1 SGHTA and CDR2 FQGTGA. Trimming took 2 bases from V and 7 from J, leaving 9 bases between them. The CDR3 runs 13 residues. The CDR3 loop is CASSLRWANEQFF. CDR3 sequence (DNA): TGTGCCAGCAGCTTACGCTGGGCAAATGAGCAGTTCTTC.

This clone was counted only a few times. V gene TRBV7-9 combines with J gene TRBJ2-2; TRBD2 matches 8 bases. Germline CDR1 is SEHNR and CDR2 is FQNEAQ (reference sequence). The CDR3 is 13 residues long. The trim removed 5 bases at V and 6 bases at J, leaving 2 bases unmatched. In DNA, the CDR3 is TGTGCCAGCAGCCCGACTAGCGCCGGGGAGCTGTTTTTT. Translated, it gives CASSPTSAGELFF.

In its sample, this clone was seen once. The chain carries TRBV7-6 and TRBJ2-3; 11 bases line up with TRBD2. The germline CDR1 and CDR2 sequences are SGHVS and FNYEAQ. Losses at the gene ends were 1 base for V and 1 base for J; bases not matched to a gene: 1. The length of the CDR3 is 16 residues. CDR3 residues: CASSLGGLAGTDTQYF. CDR3 coding DNA: TGTGCCAGCAGCTTAGGGGGACTAGCGGGCACAGATACGCAGTATTTT.

This clone has only a few counts. The identical CDR3 is also encoded by other nucleotide sequences in the sample. The chain carries TRBV4-3 and TRBJ2-7; 10 positions match TRBD2. V gave up 1 base and J gave up 2 bases; unmatched junction bases: 2. The CDR3 totals 15 residues. Germline V gene data show CDR1 as LGHNA and CDR2 as YSLEER. The CDR3 sequence: CASSQGTSGTYEQYF. In nucleotides, the CDR3 is TGCGCCAGCAGCCAAGGGACTAGCGGAACCTACGAGCAGTACTTC.

This rearrangement joins TRBV10-2 to TRBJ1-1, with unresolved D. V was trimmed by 2 bases and J by 6 bases, leaving 7 bases between them. Looked up from germline, CDR1 is WSHSY and CDR2 is SAAADI. The CDR3 covers 12 residues. CDR3 in DNA: TGCGCCAGCAGTGAGGACGGAGCTGAAGCTTTCTTT. Its translation is CASSEDGAEAFF.

The chain carries TRBV11-3 and TRBJ1-1; D gene unclear. CDR3 length: 17 amino acids. Germline V lookup: CDR1 SGHNT, CDR2 YENEEA. V was cut by 1 base and J by 5 bases, with 20 bases left in between. Here the CDR3 reads CASSLVGTLGGSTEAFF. The CDR3, as DNA: TGTGCCAGCAGCTTAGTGGGCACCTTAGGAGGCTCGACTGAAGCTTTCTTT.

The chain uses TRBV9 and TRBJ2-2; TRBD2 matches 7 bases. This CDR3 spans 15 amino acids. The J segment lost 0 bases and the V segment lost 2 bases, leaving 1 base of the junction unmatched. CDR1 SGDLS and CDR2 YYNGEE come from the germline V gene. CDR3 sequence (DNA): TGTGCCAGCAGCGTGGGAGGGGCGAACACCGGGGAGCTGTTTTTT. Protein: CASSVGGANTGELFF.

The chain is built from TRBV7-9 and TRBJ2-4, with TRBD2 identical over 7 bases. Looked up from germline, CDR1 is SEHNR and CDR2 is FQNEAQ (reference sequence). CDR3 length: 16 residues. V lost 5 bases to trimming and J lost 6 bases; unmatched junction nucleotides: 13. CDR3 protein: CASSGPSGSGINIQYF. The DNA for the CDR3 is TGTGCCAGCAGCGGACCTTCAGGGAGCGGGATAAACATTCAGTACTTC. The full variable domain, its missing parts supplied by reference TRBV7-9 and TRBJ2-4, is DTGVSQNPRHKITKRGQNVTFRCDPISEHNRLYWYRQTLGQGPEFLTYFQNEAQLEKSRLLSDRFSAERPKGSFSTLEIQRTEQGDSAMYLCASSGPSGSGINIQYFGAGTRLSVL.

The rearrangement joins TRBV5-1 to TRBJ2-5; 9 nucleotides agree with TRBD1. The J call could be wrong; TRBJ2-7 is a better fit for the DNA end. The V gene's germline CDR1 is SGHRS and CDR2 YFSETQ. The CDR3 runs 16 residues. The DNA of the CDR3 is TGCGCCAGCAGCTCGCAAGGACAGGGGTCCTCCTACGAGCAGTACTTC. Translation gives CASSSQGQGSSYEQYF.

The chain is built from TRBV5-6 and TRBJ2-1, with D hard to call. Between the trimmed V and J ends, which lost 5 bases and 4 bases, there was a span of 7 bases. The CDR3 spans 12 residues. Per germline, CDR1 SGHDT and CDR2 YYEEEE. In nucleotides, the CDR3 is TGTGCCAGCAGTTCTCAGTACAATGAGCAGTTCTTC. Amino acids: CASSSQYNEQFF.

The chain uses TRBV7-9 and TRBJ2-7, with 7 bases aligning to TRBD1. The CDR3 has 14 amino acids. With V trimmed by 3 bases and J by 0 bases, 2 bases remained unmatched. CDR1 SEHNR and CDR2 FQNEAQ come from the germline V gene (reference sequence). CDR3 protein: CASSFDRASYEQYF. CDR3 in DNA: TGTGCCAGCAGCTTTGACAGGGCCTCCTACGAGCAGTACTTC.

The chain links TRBV6-1 to TRBJ1-1, with TRBD1 matching over 7 bases. The germline CDR1 and CDR2 sequences are MNHNS and SASEGT. The CDR3 is made up of 14 amino acids. Trimming cost V 3 bases and J 4 bases; bases outside gene matches: 5. The DNA for the CDR3 is TGTGCCAGCAGTGACAGGGGGTATCTCACTGAAGCTTTCTTT. Its protein product is CASSDRGYLTEAFF.

The V and J genes are TRBV4-3 and TRBJ2-1, with D perhaps TRBD2 (6 bases). The V gene's germline CDR1 is LGHNA and CDR2 YSLEER. The CDR3 contains 17 residues. V gave up 0 bases and J gave up 2 bases, with 14 bases separating them. CDR3: CASSQEAREPTYNEQFF. CDR3 nucleotide sequence: TGCGCCAGCAGCCAAGAGGCCCGGGAGCCCACCTACAATGAGCAGTTCTTC.

The chain has TRBV5-1 and TRBJ1-1, with D uncertain. The CDR3 extends over 14 amino acids. Between the trimmed V and J ends, which lost 6 bases and 0 bases, there was a span of 12 bases. Germline V CDR1 and CDR2: SGHRS, YFSETQ. CDR3 coding DNA: TGCGCCAGCACCCCCGAGGCAATGAACACTGAAGCTTTCTTT. Its translation is CASTPEAMNTEAFF.

The chain employs TRBV9 and TRBJ1-1, with D unresolved. The germline gives CDR1 SGDLS, CDR2 YYNGEE. This CDR3 has 15 amino acids. The germline V and J ends were trimmed by 0 bases and 0 bases, with 9 bases remaining between them. The CDR3 sequence: CASSVVEGMNTEAFF. For the CDR3, the DNA is TGTGCCAGCAGCGTAGTGGAGGGAATGAACACTGAAGCTTTCTTT.

This chain joins TRBV5-5 and TRBJ2-7, with D possibly being TRBD1 (5 bases). Trimming took 2 bases from V and 1 from J, leaving 16 bases between them. The CDR3 loop spans 16 amino acids. Germline V gene sequence: CDR1 SGHKS, CDR2 YYEKEE (reference sequence). CDR3 protein: CASSFPDRKSSYEQYF. CDR3 coding DNA: TGTGCCAGCAGCTTCCCCGACAGAAAATCATCCTACGAGCAGTACTTC.